This T cell receptor beta chain was profiled in a study of cytomegalovirus exposure and HLA in healthy donors. Study at large: Early on, a data release was issued that held approximately 78 million unique TCRs from HLA-typed donors. General study findings and limits: Versus the approximately 670-donor mean, an Asian-associated ancestry cluster reportedly showed fewer N-insertions in a later analysis. It was shown in a later analysis that HLA-associated TCR beta chains were more clonally expanded than other, equally common chains. An analysis that was carried out later associated fewer than 20,000 TCR beta sequences with HLA alleles at 0.05 false discovery rate.

V was shortened by 4 bases and J by 6 bases, with 21 bases between the two germline ends. Germline V gene sequence: CDR1 SEHNR, CDR2 FQNEAQ (reference sequence). The CDR3 is 16 amino acids. With regard to this clone: Its matching antigen is unknown.

PCR amplification relied on 60 Vbeta primers (plus 13 Jbeta primers). Clones were sequenced by immunoSEQ multiplex PCR, and TCRdb holds only the in-frame ones, with some missing. Of more than 150,000 clones in the sample, roughly 80% were seen once. The sequenced sample was PBMCs. This TCR was sampled from a man aged 35-49 years in good health and CMV-seropositive. The V gene is TRBV7-9, the J gene TRBJ1-2; D uncertain. CDR3 bases: TGTGCCAGCAGCTCGCTAGCTTCCTACAGAGGCGATGGCTACACCTTC. Translated, it gives CASSSLASYRGDGYTF.